The clone carrying this TCR beta chain was seen only a few times. This sample was taken from a study of identical twins. Using its own MiXCR run on the 5' RACE reads, TCRdb lists one record per CDR3 protein. The sample has about 220,000 distinct CDR3 sequences; around 8.1% are singletons. The CDR3 spans 11 residues. CDR1 MGHDK and CDR2 SYGVNS come from the germline V gene. V gave up 1 base and J gave up 14 bases, with 9 bases separating them. The same data also contributed to another study, on yellow fever vaccine responses in identical twins.

J is TRBJ2-4 and V is TRBV25-1; no definite D call. This TCR was recovered from a woman aged 18-35 years in good health. Sequencing was done on a sample of memory (CD45RO+) T cells sorted from blood. CDR3 sequence reads: CASSESTSKYF. CDR3 in DNA: TGTGCCAGCAGTGAATCGACCTCTAAGTACTTC.